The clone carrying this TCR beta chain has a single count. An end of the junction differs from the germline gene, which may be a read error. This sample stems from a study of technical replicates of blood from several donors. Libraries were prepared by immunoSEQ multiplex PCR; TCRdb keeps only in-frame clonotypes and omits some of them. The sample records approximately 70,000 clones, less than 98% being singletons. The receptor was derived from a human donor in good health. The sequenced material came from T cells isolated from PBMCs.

CDR3 region: CAWSRVVGYTEQFF. In DNA form, the CDR3 reads TGTGCCTGGAGTCGGGTAGTTGGGTACACTGAGCAGTTCTTC. This sequence joins TRBV30 and TRBJ2-1; D is unresolved. Germline V gene sequence: CDR1 GTSNPN, CDR2 SVGIG (reference sequence). There are 14 residues in the CDR3.